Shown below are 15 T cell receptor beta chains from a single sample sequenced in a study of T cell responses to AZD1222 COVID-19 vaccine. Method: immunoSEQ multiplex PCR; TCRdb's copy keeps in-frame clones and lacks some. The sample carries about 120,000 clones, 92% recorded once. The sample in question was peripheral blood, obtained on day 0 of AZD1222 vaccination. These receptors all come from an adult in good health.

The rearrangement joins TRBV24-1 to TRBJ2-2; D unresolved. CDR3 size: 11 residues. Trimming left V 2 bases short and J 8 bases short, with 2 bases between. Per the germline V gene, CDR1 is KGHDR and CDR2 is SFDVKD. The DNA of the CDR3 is TGTGCCACCAGTGATTCGGGGGAGCTGTTTTTT. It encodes CATSDSGELFF.

The DNA for the CDR3 is TGTGCCACCAGCGGACCGGGAAACACCGGGGAGCTGTTTTTT. Protein product: CATSGPGNTGELFF. The chain links TRBV24-1 to TRBJ2-2; D might be TRBD2 (5 bases). V dropped 7 bases and J dropped 2 bases, with 10 bases sitting between them. In germline, CDR1 is KGHDR, CDR2 SFDVKD. The CDR3 has 14 residues.

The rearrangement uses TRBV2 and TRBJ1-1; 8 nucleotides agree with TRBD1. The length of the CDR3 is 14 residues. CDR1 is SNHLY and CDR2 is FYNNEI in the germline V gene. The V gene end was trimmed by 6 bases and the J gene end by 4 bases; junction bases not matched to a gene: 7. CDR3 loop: CASRDGQGPTEAFF. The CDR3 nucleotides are TGTGCCAGCAGGGACGGACAGGGTCCCACTGAAGCTTTCTTT. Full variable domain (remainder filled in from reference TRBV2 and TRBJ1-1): EPEVTQTPSHQVTQMGQEVILRCVPISNHLYFYWYRQILGQKVEFLVSFYNNEISEKSEIFDDQFSVERPDGSNFTLKIRSTKLEDSAMYFCASRDGQGPTEAFFGQGTRLTVV.

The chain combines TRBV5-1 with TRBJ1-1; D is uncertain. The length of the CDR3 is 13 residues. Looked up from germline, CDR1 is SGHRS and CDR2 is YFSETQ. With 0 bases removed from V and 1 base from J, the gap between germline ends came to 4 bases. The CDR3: CASSLEANTEAFF. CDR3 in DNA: TGCGCCAGCAGCTTGGAAGCGAACACTGAAGCTTTCTTT.

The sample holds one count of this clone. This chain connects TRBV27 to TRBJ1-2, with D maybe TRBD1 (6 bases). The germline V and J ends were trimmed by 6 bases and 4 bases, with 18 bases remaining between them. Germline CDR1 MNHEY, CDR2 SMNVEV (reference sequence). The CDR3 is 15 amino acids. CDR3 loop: CASRAFEGVGYGYTF. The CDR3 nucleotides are TGTGCCAGCAGGGCATTTGAGGGGGTTGGCTATGGCTACACCTTC.

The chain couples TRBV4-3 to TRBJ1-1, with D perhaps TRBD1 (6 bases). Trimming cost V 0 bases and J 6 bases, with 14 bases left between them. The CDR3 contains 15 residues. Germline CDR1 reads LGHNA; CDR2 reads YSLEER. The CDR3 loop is CASSQEYREGAEAFF. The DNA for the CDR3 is TGCGCCAGCAGCCAAGAGTACAGGGAAGGAGCTGAAGCTTTCTTT.

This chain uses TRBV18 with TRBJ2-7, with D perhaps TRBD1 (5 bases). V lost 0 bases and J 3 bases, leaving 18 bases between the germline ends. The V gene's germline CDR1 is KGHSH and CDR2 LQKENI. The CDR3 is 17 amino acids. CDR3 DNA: TGTGCCAGCTCACCACCGGTAGGGGCCCTAACCCGCTACGAGCAGTACTTC. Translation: CASSPPVGALTRYEQYF.

CDR3 protein: CAWRTGGWGEQYF. CDR3 sequence (DNA): TGTGCCTGGAGAACAGGGGGATGGGGGGAGCAGTACTTC. The rearrangement joins TRBV30 to TRBJ2-7, with 8 bases matching TRBD1. The V gene's germline CDR1 is GTSNPN and CDR2 SVGIG (reference sequence). J gave up 7 bases and V 3 bases, and 8 bases lay outside the gene matches. The CDR3 is 13 residues long.

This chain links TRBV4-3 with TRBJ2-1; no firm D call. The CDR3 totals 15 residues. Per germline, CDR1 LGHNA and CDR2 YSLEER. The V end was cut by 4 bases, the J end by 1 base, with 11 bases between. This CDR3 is CASSPSLGSYNEQFF. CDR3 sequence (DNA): TGCGCCAGCAGCCCCTCCCTCGGTTCCTACAATGAGCAGTTCTTC.

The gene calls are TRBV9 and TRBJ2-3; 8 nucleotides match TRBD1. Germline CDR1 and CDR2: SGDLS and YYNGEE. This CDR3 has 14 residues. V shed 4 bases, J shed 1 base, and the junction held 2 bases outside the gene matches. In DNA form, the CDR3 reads TGTGCCAGCAGCCAGGGGGCGGGCACAGATACGCAGTATTTT. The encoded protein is CASSQGAGTDTQYF.

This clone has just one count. CDR3 protein: CASSRGLSGYEQYF. CDR3 nucleotides: TGTGCCAGCAGCCGAGGTCTGTCAGGCTACGAGCAGTACTTC. This rearrangement joins TRBV7-9 to TRBJ2-7; no clear D gene. The CDR3 loop spans 14 amino acids. Germline loops: CDR1 SEHNR, CDR2 FQNEAQ (reference sequence). V was cut by 5 bases and J by 3 bases, with 14 bases left in between.

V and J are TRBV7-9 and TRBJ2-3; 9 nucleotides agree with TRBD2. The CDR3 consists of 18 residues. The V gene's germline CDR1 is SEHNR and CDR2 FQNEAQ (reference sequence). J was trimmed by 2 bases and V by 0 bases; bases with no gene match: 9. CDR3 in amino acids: CASSLARLAGPYTDTQYF. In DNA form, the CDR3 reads TGTGCCAGCAGCTTAGCGCGCCTAGCGGGACCCTACACAGATACGCAGTATTTT.

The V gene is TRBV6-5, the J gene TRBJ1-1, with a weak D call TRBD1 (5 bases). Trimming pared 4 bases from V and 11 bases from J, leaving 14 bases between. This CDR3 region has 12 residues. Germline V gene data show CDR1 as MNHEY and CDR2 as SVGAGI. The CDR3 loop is CASSFRGDGAFF. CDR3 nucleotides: TGTGCCAGCAGTTTCCGGGGGGATGGGGCTTTCTTT.

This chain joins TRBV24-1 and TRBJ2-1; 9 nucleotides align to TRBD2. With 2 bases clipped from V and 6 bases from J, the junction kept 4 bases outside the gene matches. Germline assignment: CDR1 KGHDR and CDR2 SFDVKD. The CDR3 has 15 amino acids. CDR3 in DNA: TGTGCCACCAGTGATTCGGGCGGGAGGGGCAATGAGCAGTTCTTC. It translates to CATSDSGGRGNEQFF.

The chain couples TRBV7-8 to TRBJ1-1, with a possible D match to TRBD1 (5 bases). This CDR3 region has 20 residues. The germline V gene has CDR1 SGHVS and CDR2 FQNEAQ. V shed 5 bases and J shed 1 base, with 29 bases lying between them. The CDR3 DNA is TGTGCCAGCAGCCTACGCAACAAAGCTGGACACCCCAATAGGAACACTGAAGCTTTCTTT. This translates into CASSLRNKAGHPNRNTEAFF. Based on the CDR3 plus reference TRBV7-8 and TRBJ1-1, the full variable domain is GAGVSQSPRYKVAKRGQDVALRCDPISGHVSLFWYQQALGQGPEFLTYFQNEAQLDKSGLPSDRFFAERPEGSVSTLKIQRTQQEDSAVYLCASSLRNKAGHPNRNTEAFFGQGTRLTVV.